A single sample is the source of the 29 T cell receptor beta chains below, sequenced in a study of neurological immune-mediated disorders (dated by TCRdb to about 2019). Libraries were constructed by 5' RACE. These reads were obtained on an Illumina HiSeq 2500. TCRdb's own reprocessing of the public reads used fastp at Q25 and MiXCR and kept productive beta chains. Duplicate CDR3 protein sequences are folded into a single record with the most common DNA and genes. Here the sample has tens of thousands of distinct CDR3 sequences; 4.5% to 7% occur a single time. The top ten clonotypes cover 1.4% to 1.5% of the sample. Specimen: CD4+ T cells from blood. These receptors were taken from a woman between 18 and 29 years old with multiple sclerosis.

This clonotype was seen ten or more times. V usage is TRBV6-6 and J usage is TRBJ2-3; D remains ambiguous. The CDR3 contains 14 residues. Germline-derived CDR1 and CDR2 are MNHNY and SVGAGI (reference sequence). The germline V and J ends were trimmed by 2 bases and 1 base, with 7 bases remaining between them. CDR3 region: CASSYQTGTDTQYF. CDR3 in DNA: TGTGCCAGCAGTTACCAAACAGGCACAGATACGCAGTATTTT.

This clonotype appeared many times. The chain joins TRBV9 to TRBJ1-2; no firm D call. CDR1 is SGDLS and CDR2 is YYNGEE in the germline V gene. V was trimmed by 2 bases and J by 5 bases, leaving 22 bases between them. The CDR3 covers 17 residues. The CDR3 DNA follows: TGTGCCAGCAGCGTTTCACCCCCCACACACGGAGAATATGGCTACACCTTC. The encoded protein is CASSVSPPTHGEYGYTF.

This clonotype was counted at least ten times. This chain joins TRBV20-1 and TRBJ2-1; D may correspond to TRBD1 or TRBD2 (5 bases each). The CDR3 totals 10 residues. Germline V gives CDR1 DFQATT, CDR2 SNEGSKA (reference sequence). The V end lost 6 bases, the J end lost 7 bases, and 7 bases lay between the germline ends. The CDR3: CSAWGNEQFF. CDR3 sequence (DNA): TGCAGTGCATGGGGGAATGAGCAGTTCTTC.

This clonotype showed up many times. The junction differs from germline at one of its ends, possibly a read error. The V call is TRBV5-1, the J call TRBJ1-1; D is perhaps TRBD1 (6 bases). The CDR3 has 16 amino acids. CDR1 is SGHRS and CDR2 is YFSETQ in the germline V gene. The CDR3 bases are TGCGCCAGCACCTTGCCTGGCAGGGGCCTGAACACTGAAGCTTTCTTT. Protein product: CASTLPGRGLNTEAFF.

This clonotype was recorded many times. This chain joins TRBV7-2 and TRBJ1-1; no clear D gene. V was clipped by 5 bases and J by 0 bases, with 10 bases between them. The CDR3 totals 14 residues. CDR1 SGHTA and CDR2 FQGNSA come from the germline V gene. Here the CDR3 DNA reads TGTGCCAGCAGCCCCGGAAAACTGAACACTGAAGCTTTCTTT. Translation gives CASSPGKLNTEAFF.

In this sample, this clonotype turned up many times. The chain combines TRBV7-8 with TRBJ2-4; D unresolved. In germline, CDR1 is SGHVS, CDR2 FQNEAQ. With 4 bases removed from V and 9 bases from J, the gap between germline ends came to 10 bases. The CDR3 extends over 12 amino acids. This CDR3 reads CASSSSMPIQYF. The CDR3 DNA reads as TGTGCCAGCAGCTCCAGTATGCCCATTCAGTACTTC.

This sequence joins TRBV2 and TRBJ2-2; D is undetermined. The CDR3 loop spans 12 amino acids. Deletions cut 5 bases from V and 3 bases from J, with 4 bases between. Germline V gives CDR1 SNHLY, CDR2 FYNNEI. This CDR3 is CASSLDTGELFF. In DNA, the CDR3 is TGTGCCAGCAGTCTAGACACCGGGGAGCTGTTTTTT.

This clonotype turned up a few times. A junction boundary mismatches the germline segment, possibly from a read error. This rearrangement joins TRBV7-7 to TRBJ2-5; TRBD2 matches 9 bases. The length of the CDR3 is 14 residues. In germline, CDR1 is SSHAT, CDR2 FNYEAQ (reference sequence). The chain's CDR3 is CASSLAGEGKTQYF. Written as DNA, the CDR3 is TGTGCTAGCAGCTTAGCGGGAGAAGGAAAGACCCAGTACTTC.

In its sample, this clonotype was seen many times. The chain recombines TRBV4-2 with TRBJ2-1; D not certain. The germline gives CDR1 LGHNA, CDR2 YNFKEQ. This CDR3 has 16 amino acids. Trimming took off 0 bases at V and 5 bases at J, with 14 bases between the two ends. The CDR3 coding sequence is TGTGCCAGCAGCCAAGATCCCTCCCCAAGAGACAATGAGCAGTTCTTC. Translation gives CASSQDPSPRDNEQFF.

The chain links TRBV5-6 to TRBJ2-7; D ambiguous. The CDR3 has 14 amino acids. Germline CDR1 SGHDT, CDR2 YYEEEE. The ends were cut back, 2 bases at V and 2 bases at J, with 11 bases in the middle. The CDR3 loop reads CASSFLKRAYEQYV. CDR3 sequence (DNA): TGTGCCAGCAGCTTCCTTAAGCGAGCCTACGAGCAGTACGTC.

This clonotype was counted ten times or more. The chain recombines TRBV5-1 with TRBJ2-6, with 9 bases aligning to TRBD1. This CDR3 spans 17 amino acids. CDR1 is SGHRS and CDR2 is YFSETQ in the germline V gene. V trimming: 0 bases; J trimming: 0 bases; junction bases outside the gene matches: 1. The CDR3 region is CASSLGQGDSGANVLTF. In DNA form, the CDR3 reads TGCGCCAGCAGCTTGGGACAGGGGGACTCTGGGGCCAACGTCCTGACTTTC.

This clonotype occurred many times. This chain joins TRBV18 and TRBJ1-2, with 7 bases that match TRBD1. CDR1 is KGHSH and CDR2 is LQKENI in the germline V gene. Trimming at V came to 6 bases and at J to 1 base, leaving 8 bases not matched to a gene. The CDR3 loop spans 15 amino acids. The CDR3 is CASSVQGGVNYGYTF. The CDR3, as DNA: TGTGCCAGCTCGGTGCAGGGGGGCGTTAACTATGGCTACACCTTC.

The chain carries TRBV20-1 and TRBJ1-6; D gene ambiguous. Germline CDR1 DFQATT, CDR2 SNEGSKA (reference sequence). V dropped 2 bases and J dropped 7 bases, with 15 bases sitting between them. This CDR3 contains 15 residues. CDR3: CSARIKAALNSPLHF. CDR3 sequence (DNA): TGCAGTGCTAGAATTAAGGCGGCCCTCAATTCACCCCTCCACTTT.

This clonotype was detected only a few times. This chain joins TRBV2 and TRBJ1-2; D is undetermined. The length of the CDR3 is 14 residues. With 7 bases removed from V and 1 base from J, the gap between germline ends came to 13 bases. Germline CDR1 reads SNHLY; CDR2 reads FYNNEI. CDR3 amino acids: CASIREILNYGYTF. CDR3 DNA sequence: TGTGCCAGCATCCGAGAAATACTTAACTATGGCTACACCTTC.

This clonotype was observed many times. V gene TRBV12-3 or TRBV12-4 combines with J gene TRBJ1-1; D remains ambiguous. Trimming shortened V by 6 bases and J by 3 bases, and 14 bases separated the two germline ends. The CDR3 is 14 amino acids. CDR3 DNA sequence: TGTGCCAGCAGAGGCTTCGTGTCGGACACTGAAGCTTTCTTT. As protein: CASRGFVSDTEAFF.

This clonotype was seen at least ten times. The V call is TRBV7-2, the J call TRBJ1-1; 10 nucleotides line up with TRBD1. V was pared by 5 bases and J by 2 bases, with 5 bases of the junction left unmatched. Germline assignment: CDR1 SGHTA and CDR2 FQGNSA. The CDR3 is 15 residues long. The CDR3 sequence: CASSVRDRGNTEAFF. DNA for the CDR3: TGTGCCAGCAGCGTCCGGGACAGGGGTAACACTGAAGCTTTCTTT.

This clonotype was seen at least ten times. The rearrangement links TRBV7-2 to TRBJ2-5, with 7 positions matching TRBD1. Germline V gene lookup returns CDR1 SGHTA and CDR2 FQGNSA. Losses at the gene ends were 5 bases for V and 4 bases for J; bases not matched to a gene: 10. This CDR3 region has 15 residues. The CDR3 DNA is TGTGCCAGCAGCCGAGACCTACAGGGGCGAGAGACCCAGTACTTC. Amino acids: CASSRDLQGRETQYF.

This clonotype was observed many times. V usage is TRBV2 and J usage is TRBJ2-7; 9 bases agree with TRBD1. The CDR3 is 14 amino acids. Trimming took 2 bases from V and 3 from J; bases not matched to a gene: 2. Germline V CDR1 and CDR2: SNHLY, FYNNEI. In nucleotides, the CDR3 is TGTGCCAGCAGTGAATTGACAGGGGGCTACGAGCAGTACTTC. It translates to CASSELTGGYEQYF.

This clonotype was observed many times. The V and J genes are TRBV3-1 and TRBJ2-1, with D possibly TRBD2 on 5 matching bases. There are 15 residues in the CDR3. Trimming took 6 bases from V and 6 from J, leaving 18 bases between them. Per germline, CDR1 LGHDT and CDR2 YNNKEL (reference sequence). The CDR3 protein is CASSGAVGAFNEQFF. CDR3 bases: TGTGCCAGCAGTGGAGCGGTCGGAGCATTCAATGAGCAGTTCTTC.

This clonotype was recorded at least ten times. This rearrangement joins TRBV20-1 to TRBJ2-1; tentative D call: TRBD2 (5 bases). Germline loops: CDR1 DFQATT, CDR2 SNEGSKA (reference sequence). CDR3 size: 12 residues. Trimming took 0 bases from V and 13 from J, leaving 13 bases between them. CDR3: CSARDELGGQFF. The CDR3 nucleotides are TGCAGTGCTAGAGACGAACTAGGAGGTCAGTTCTTC.

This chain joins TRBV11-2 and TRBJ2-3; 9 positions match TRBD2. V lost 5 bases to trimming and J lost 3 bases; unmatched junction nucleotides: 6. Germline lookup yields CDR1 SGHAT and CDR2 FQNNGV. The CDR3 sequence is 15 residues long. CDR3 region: CASSPRSGGTDTQYF. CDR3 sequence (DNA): TGTGCCAGCAGCCCCCGAAGCGGGGGGACAGATACGCAGTATTTT. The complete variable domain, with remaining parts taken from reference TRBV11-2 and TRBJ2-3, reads EAGVAQSPRYKIIEKRQSVAFWCNPISGHATLYWYQQILGQGPKLLIQFQNNGVVDDSQLPKDRFSAERLKGVDSTLKIQPAKLEDSAVYLCASSPRSGGTDTQYFGPGTRLTVL.

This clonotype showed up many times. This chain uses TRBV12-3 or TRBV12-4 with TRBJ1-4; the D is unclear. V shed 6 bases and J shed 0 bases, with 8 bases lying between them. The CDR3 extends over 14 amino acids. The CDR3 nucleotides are TGTGCCAGCAGACCTAAAGCAACTAATGAAAAACTGTTTTTT. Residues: CASRPKATNEKLFF.

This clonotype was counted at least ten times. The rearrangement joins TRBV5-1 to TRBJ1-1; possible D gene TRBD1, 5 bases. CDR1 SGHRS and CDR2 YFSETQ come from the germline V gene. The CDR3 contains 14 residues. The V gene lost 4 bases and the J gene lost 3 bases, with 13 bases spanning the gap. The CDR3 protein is CASSHQGDHTEAFF. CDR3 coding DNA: TGCGCCAGCAGCCATCAGGGTGATCACACTGAAGCTTTCTTT. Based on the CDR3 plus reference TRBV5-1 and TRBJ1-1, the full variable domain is KAGVTQTPRYLIKTRGQQVTLSCSPISGHRSVSWYQQTPGQGLQFLFEYFSETQRNKGNFPGRFSGRQFSNSRSEMNVSTLELGDSALYLCASSHQGDHTEAFFGQGTRLTVV.

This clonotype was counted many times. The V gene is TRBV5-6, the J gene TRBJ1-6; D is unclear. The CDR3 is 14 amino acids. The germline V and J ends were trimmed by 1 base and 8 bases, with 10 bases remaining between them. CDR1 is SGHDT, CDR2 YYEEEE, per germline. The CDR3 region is CASSLFVLYSPLHF. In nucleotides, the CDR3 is TGTGCCAGCAGCTTGTTTGTGCTTTATTCACCCCTCCACTTT.

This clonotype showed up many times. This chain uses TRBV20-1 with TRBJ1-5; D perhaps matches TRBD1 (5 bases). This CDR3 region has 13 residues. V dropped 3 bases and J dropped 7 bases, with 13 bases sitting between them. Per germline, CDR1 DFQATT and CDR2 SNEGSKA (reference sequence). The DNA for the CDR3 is TGCAGTGCTAGCCAAACGGGGGGACAGCCCCAGCATTTT. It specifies CSASQTGGQPQHF.

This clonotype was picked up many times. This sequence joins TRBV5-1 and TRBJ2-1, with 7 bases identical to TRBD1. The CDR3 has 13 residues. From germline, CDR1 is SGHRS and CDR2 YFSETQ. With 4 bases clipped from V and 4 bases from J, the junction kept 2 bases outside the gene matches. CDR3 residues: CASSTGQYNEQFF. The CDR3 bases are TGCGCCAGCAGCACGGGACAGTACAATGAGCAGTTCTTC.

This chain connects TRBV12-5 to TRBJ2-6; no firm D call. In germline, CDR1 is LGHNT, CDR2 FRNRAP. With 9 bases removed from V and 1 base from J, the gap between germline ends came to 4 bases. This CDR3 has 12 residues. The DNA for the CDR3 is TGTGCTAGAGGGTCTGGGGCCAACGTCCTGACTTTC. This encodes CARGSGANVLTF.

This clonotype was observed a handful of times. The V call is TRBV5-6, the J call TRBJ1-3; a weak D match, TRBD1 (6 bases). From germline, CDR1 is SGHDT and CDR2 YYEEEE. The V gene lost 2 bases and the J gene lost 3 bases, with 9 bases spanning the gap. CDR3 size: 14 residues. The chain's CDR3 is CASSLQGGGNTIYF. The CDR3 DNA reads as TGTGCCAGCAGCTTACAGGGTGGTGGAAACACCATATATTTT.

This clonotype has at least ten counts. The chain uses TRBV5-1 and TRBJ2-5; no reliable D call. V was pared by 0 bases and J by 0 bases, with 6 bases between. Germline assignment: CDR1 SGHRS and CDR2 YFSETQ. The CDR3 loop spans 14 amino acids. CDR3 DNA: TGCGCCAGCAGCTTGGCGGGCAACCAAGAGACCCAGTACTTC. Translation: CASSLAGNQETQYF.